The rows below give T cell receptor beta chains drawn from one sample of a study of cytomegalovirus exposure and HLA in healthy donors. The data were produced by immunoSEQ multiplex PCR, yet TCRdb's version contains in-frame clones alone and is incomplete. The specimen's table records about 130,000 clones. The sequencing input was PBMCs. Receptors originate from a man aged 25-45 years in good health and CMV-seronegative. CDR3s include the opening cysteine and the closing phenylalanine or tryptophan. D genes are given only for firm matches.

V: TRBV28; D: TRBD1; J: TRBJ1-3; CDR3: CASIGTGSGNTIYF; DNA: TGTGCCAGCATTGGGACAGGCTCTGGAAACACCATATATTTT
V: TRBV5-6; D: TRBD2; J: TRBJ2-7; CDR3: CASSFKRELSGTYF; DNA: TGTGCCAGCAGCTTCAAGCGGGAGTTATCAGGGACGTACTTC
V: TRBV5-8; D: -; J: TRBJ1-2; CDR3: CASSLPGRGYTF; DNA: TGTGCCAGCAGCTTGCCAGGGCGCGGCTACACCTTC
V: TRBV6-6; D: TRBD1; J: TRBJ1-5; CDR3: CASSYSGTGDSQPQHF; DNA: TGTGCCAGCAGTTACTCGGGGACAGGGGACAGTCAGCCCCAGCATTTT
V: TRBV29-1; D: TRBD1; J: TRBJ2-7; CDR3: CSVELDRGYEQYF; DNA: TGCAGCGTTGAACTGGACAGGGGCTACGAGCAGTACTTC
V: TRBV2; D: -; J: TRBJ1-4; CDR3: CASSVAGAPNEKLFF; DNA: TGTGCCAGCAGTGTTGCAGGGGCGCCGAATGAAAAACTGTTTTTT
V: TRBV11-1; D: -; J: TRBJ2-1; CDR3: CASSQAYSDYLPRNEQFF; DNA: TGTGCCAGCAGTCAAGCTTATTCGGACTACCTCCCTCGCAATGAGCAGTTCTTC
V: TRBV2; D: TRBD2; J: TRBJ2-7; CDR3: CASSPTKPGLAGEREQYF; DNA: TGTGCCAGCAGTCCCACAAAGCCCGGACTAGCGGGAGAGAGGGAGCAGTACTTC
V: TRBV28; D: -; J: TRBJ1-2; CDR3: CASSFSQGYGYTF; DNA: TGTGCCAGCAGTTTCTCACAGGGCTATGGCTACACCTTC
V: TRBV18; D: TRBD1; J: TRBJ1-4; CDR3: CASSPPDREWNEKLFF; DNA: TGTGCCAGCTCACCACCCGACAGGGAGTGGAATGAAAAACTGTTTTTT
V: TRBV27; D: TRBD2; J: TRBJ2-7; CDR3: CASSLRLAGIYEQYF; DNA: TGTGCCAGCAGTTTAAGACTAGCGGGGATCTACGAGCAGTACTTC
V: TRBV12-5; D: -; J: TRBJ2-1; CDR3: CASAPPWGGYNEQFF; DNA: TGTGCTAGTGCCCCGCCCTGGGGAGGCTACAATGAGCAGTTCTTC
V: TRBV25-1; D: TRBD1; J: TRBJ1-1; CDR3: CASSGQGDGTEAFF; DNA: TGTGCCAGCAGTGGACAGGGGGATGGGACTGAAGCTTTCTTT
V: TRBV6-5; D: -; J: TRBJ2-7; CDR3: CASSTGSGWEQYF; DNA: TGTGCCAGCAGCACTGGTAGCGGATGGGAGCAGTACTTC
V: TRBV11-2; D: -; J: TRBJ2-2; CDR3: CASSTNRVDTGELFF; DNA: TGTGCCAGCAGCACCAACAGGGTAGACACCGGGGAGCTGTTTTTT
V: TRBV29-1; D: -; J: TRBJ1-5; CDR3: CSVESPGQPQHF; DNA: TGCAGCGTTGAGTCCCCGGGTCAGCCCCAGCATTTT
V: TRBV7-9; D: TRBD2; J: TRBJ2-1; CDR3: CASSRGTSGRIDEQFF; DNA: TGTGCCAGCAGCCGGGGGACTAGCGGTCGGATCGATGAGCAGTTCTTC